What follows describes a single T cell receptor beta chain. J was trimmed by 6 bases and V by 6 bases; bases with no gene match: 4. This CDR3 comprises 13 residues. Germline V gene sequence: CDR1 GTSNPN, CDR2 SVGIG (reference sequence). Produced via immunoSEQ multiplex PCR; TCRdb's table is partial and in-frame only. The sample shows about 210,000 clones, approximately 90% of them seen only once. This sample was included in a study of blood T cell repertoires in COVID-19. Sequenced material: PBMCs or T cells enriched from blood (not recorded which). V usage is TRBV30 and J usage is TRBJ2-1, with 11 bases fitting TRBD2. The TCR sequence derives from a man between 18 and 29 years old with acute COVID-19. The CDR3 is CACSLAGVNEQFF. The CDR3 region has the DNA TGTGCCTGTTCACTAGCGGGAGTCAATGAGCAGTTCTTC.